The sequence of this T cell receptor beta chain was determined in a study of T cells in Graves' hyperthyroidism and ophthalmopathy. Template material for amplifying TCR beta CDR3 regions consisted of RNA transcripts. During a first-round RT-PCR of the TCR CDR3, the HTBI primer set was used. TCRdb analysed the multiplex PCR reads with MiXCR anew, one entry per CDR3 protein. The repertoire holds about 840,000 distinct CDR3 sequences, with roughly 40% as singletons. This clonotype was counted only a few times. Patients were excluded because of uncontrolled infection, other autoimmune disease, pregnancy or lactation. An approximately 10 ml volume of fresh peripheral blood provided the PBMCs. This CDR3 has 16 residues. Trimming stripped 0 bases from V and 0 bases from J, with 13 bases between. Germline V gives CDR1 SGHRS, CDR2 YFSETQ.

V and J are TRBV5-1 and TRBJ2-7; possibly TRBD1 for D (5 bases). Material for sequencing was blood. The TCR was taken from a man between 18 and 29 years old with Graves' hyperthyroidism. The CDR3 spells CASSLVERTPSYEQYF. The CDR3 DNA reads TGCGCCAGCAGCTTGGTAGAAAGGACACCCTCCTACGAGCAGTACTTC. Full variable domain (rest looked up from reference TRBV5-1 and TRBJ2-7): KAGVTQTPRYLIKTRGQQVTLSCSPISGHRSVSWYQQTPGQGLQFLFEYFSETQRNKGNFPGRFSGRQFSNSRSEMNVSTLELGDSALYLCASSLVERTPSYEQYFGPGTRLTVT.